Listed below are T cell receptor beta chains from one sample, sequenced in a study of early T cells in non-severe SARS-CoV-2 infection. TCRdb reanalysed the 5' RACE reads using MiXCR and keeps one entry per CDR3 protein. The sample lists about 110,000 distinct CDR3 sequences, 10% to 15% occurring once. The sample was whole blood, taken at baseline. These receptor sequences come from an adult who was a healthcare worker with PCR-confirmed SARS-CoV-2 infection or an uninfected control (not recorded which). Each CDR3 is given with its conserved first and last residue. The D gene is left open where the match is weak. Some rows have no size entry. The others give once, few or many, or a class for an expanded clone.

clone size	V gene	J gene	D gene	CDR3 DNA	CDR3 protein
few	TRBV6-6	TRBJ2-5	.	TGTGCCAGCAGTTTGGTCCAAGAGACCCAGTACTTC	CASSLVQETQYF
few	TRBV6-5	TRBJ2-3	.	TGTGCCAGCAGTTCAGAACCGACAGGTTTCACAGATACGCAGTATTTT	CASSSEPTGFTDTQYF
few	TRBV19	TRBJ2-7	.	TGTGCCAGTAGTATTTCTCCAGGGGCTTACGAGCAGTACTTC	CASSISPGAYEQYF
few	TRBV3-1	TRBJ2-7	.	TGTGCCAGCAGCCAAGTTAATCCAAACGAGCAGTACTTC	CASSQVNPNEQYF
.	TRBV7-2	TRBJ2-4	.	TGTGCCAGCAGCTTAACCCCCGCGGCCAAAAACATTCAGTACTTC	CASSLTPAAKNIQYF
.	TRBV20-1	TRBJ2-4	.	TGCAGTGCTAGGGAAAGTACAGCCAAAAACATTCAGTACTTC	CSARESTAKNIQYF
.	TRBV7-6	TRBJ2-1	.	TGTGCCAGCAGCTCGCGGGACATATACAATGAGCAGTTCTTC	CASSSRDIYNEQFF
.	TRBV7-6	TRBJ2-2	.	TGTGCCAGCAGCTTACGGGACGCCGGGGAGCTGTTTTTT	CASSLRDAGELFF
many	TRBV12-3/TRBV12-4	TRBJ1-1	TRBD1	TGTGCCAGCAGCATACAGGGGAGACTTAACACTGAAGCTTTCTTT	CASSIQGRLNTEAFF
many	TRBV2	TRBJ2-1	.	TGTGCCAGCAGTGACGCCCACCGCATCTACAATGAGCAGTTCTTC	CASSDAHRIYNEQFF
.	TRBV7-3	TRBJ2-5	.	TGTGCCAGCAGCTACCACGGGGGGCCACAAGAGACCCAGTACTTC	CASSYHGGPQETQYF
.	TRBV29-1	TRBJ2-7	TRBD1	TGCAGCGTTGAAGAGGACAGGACCTACGAGCAGTACTTC	CSVEEDRTYEQYF
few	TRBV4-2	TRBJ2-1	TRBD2	TGTGCCAGCAGCCAAGAGACTAGCGGCTACAATGAGCAGTTCTTC	CASSQETSGYNEQFF
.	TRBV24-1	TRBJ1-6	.	TGTGCCACCAGTGATCGCCGGTCACAGTATAATTCACCCCTCCACTTT	CATSDRRSQYNSPLHF
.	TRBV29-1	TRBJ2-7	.	TGCAGCGGATATACAGGGCACGAGCAGTACTTC	CSGYTGHEQYF
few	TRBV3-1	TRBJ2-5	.	TGTGCCAGCAGCCAAGATAACCTGAATGGGGAGACCCAGTACTTC	CASSQDNLNGETQYF
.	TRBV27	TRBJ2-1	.	TGTGCCAGTGCCGACCCCGAAGGCTCCTACAATGAGCAGTTCTTC	CASADPEGSYNEQFF
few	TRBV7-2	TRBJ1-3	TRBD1	TGTGCCAGCAGCTTAGCGACAGGGCTCTCTGGAAACACCATATATTTT	CASSLATGLSGNTIYF
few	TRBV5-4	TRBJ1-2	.	TGTGCCAGCAGCCTGGACGGAAATGGCTACACCTTC	CASSLDGNGYTF
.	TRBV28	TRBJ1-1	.	TGTGCCAGCAGAGAGGGGGGCTACACTGAAGCTTTCTTT	CASREGGYTEAFF
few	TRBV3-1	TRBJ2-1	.	TGTGCCAGCAGCCGATGGGACCCCCACAATGAGCAGTTCTTC	CASSRWDPHNEQFF
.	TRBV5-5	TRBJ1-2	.	TGTGCCAGCAGCTTGCTAACAGGATGGGGGTATGGCTACACCTTC	CASSLLTGWGYGYTF
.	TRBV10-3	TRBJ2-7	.	TGTGCCATCAGTGAGTTTCAGGGAGAAGAGTACTTC	CAISEFQGEEYF
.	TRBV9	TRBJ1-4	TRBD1	TGTGCCAGCCGACAGGGGATGGGCACTAATGAAAAACTGTTTTTT	CASRQGMGTNEKLFF
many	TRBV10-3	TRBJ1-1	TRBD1	TGTGCCATCAGTGCCTTTTCGACAGGGGGTTTAGGAACTGAAGCTTTCTTT	CAISAFSTGGLGTEAFF
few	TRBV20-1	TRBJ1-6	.	TGCAGTGCTAGACCGGACAGTAATTCACCCCTCCACTTT	CSARPDSNSPLHF
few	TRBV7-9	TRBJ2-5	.	TGTGCCAGCAGCTTAGGGGCTAGCGCTCAAGAGACCCAGTACTTC	CASSLGASAQETQYF
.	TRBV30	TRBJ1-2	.	TGTGCCTGGAGAGGGGAGCGTAACTATGGCTACACCTTC	CAWRGERNYGYTF
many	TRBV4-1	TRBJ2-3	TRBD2	TGCGCCAGCAGCCAAGATCCTGGGGCTAGCGGGAGTGCAGATACGCAGTATTTT	CASSQDPGASGSADTQYF
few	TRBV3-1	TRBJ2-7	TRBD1	TGTGCCAGCAGCCAAGCCGGGACAGGCAGCTCCTACGAGCAGTACTTC	CASSQAGTGSSYEQYF
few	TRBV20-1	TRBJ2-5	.	TGCAGTGCTAGCTTCTCAGAGACCCAGTACTTC	CSASFSETQYF
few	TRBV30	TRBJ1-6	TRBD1	TGTGCCTGGAGTACTCATGGACAGGGGGCGAGTTCACCCCTCCACTTT	CAWSTHGQGASSPLHF
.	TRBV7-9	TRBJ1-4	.	TGTGCCAGCAGCTCGCAGGGGACTAATGAAAAACTGTTTTTT	CASSSQGTNEKLFF
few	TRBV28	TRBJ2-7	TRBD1	TGTGCCAGCAGTAAGACAGGGACCCTTGACGAGCAGTACTTC	CASSKTGTLDEQYF
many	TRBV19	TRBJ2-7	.	TGTGCCGCCTTTAGGGGCCGGTGGAACGAGCAGTACTTC	CAAFRGRWNEQYF
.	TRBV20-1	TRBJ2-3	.	TGCAGTGCTAGTTTGGACACAGATACGCAGTATTTT	CSASLDTDTQYF
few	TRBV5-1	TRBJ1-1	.	TGCGCCAGCAGCGTGGACGGAGGTGAAGCTTTCTTT	CASSVDGGEAFF
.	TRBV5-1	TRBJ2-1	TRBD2	TGCGCCAGCAGCTTCCGGACTAGCGTGTCCTACAATGAGCAGTTCTTC	CASSFRTSVSYNEQFF
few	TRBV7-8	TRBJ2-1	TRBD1	TGTGCCAGCAGCTTGTTTAGGGGACAGGGTTACAATGAGCAGTTCTTC	CASSLFRGQGYNEQFF
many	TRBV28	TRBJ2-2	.	TGTGCCAGCAGTCCTCCTCGGGTAGGGGTCAGCACCGGGGAGCTGTTTTTT	CASSPPRVGVSTGELFF
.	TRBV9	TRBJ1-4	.	TGTGCCAGCAGCCCGGGAGGGGGTTTAGGAGAAAAACTGTTTTTT	CASSPGGGLGEKLFF
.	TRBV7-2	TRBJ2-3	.	TGTGCCAGCAGCCCCCGGGGTCTCTCCACAGATACGCAGTATTTT	CASSPRGLSTDTQYF
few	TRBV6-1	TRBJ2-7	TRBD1	TGTGCCAGCAGTGATGGGACAGGGGGGATCTACGAGCAGTACTTC	CASSDGTGGIYEQYF
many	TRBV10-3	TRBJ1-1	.	TGTGCCATCGGGGACAACATGAACACTGAAGCTTTCTTT	CAIGDNMNTEAFF
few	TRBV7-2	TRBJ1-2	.	TGTGCCAGCAGCCCATCCTCGGTATATGGCTACACCTTC	CASSPSSVYGYTF
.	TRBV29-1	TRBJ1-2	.	TGCAGCGGGGCGGTGGACTATGGCTACACCTTC	CSGAVDYGYTF
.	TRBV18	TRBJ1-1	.	TGTGCCAGCTCACCTAAGACCGTTAACACTGAAGCTTTCTTT	CASSPKTVNTEAFF
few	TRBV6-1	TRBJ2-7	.	TGTGCCAGCAGGCGGAGCTCCTACGAGCAGTACTTC	CASRRSSYEQYF
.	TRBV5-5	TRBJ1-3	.	TGTGCCAGCAGCCCCGGTACGGTAATCTCTGGAAACACCATATATTTT	CASSPGTVISGNTIYF
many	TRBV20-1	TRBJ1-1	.	TGCAGTGCTAGAGTGTCGAGAGGGACTGAAGCTTTCTTT	CSARVSRGTEAFF
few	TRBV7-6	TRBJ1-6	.	TGTGCCAGCACCCTAGGGGGGGCGCTCAACAATTCACCCCTCCACTTT	CASTLGGALNNSPLHF
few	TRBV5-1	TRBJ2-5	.	TGCGCCAGCAGCTTCCGACATGGTGGACAAGAGACCCAGTACTTC	CASSFRHGGQETQYF
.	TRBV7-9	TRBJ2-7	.	TGTGCCAGCAGCTCAGACGGACACTCCTACGAGCAGTACTTC	CASSSDGHSYEQYF
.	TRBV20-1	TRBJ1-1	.	TGCAGTGCTAGAGACACTAACACTGAAGCTTTCTTT	CSARDTNTEAFF
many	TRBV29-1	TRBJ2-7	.	TGCAGCGTTGAAGAGGGGGGCCGTAACGAGCAGTACTTC	CSVEEGGRNEQYF
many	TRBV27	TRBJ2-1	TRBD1	TGTGCCAGCAGCGAATGGACAGGGGAAGTAAATGAGCAGTTCTTC	CASSEWTGEVNEQFF
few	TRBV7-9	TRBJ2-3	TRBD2	TGTGCCAGCAGCTTAGTGACTAGCGGGGGGCAGTATTTT	CASSLVTSGGQYF
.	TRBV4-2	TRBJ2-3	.	TGTGCCAGCAGCCAAGAGGGAGGCCAGCCAGATACGCAGTATTTT	CASSQEGGQPDTQYF